The sequence of this T cell receptor (beta chain) was determined in a study of shared clonotypes between healthy human individuals. Broader study findings: Clonotype sharing among the donors was expected to vary with sequencing depth. Clonotypes not shared had lower generation probabilities than those common to all four donors. Sampling included only blood; tissue repertoires likely differ.

TCRdb's copy holds only in-frame clones and misses some; the assay was immunoSEQ multiplex PCR. This table has around 2,000,000 clones, about 95% appearing once. Trimming removed 3 bases from V and 5 bases from J; junction bases left unmatched: 6. Looked up from germline, CDR1 is SGDLS and CDR2 is YYNGEE. The CDR3 has 15 amino acids. With respect to this clone: Antigen: not known.

The sample taken for sequencing was naive CD4+ T cells sorted from blood. Subset meaning: CD45RA+ positively selected. This chain links TRBV9 with TRBJ2-1, with TRBD2 matching 9 bases. This clonotype was sampled from a man younger than 35 in good health. CDR3: CASSARLAVNNEQFF. In nucleotides, the CDR3 is TGTGCCAGCAGCGCAAGACTAGCGGTTAACAATGAGCAGTTCTTC.